Presented here are 11 T cell receptor beta chains from one specimen sequenced in a study of CD8 T cells in Susac syndrome. Reverse transcription of roughly 0.45 to 1 ug RNA used random hexamers. TCRdb reprocessed the immunoSEQ multiplex PCR reads via MiXCR and lists one record per CDR3 protein. The sample lists more than 90,000 distinct CDR3 sequences, around 92% occurring once. The specimen was CD4+ T cells from PBMCs. All receptors come from a human donor with multiple sclerosis.

The chain employs TRBV14 and TRBJ2-5; D not resolved. The germline gives CDR1 SGHDN, CDR2 FVKESK. Trimming pared 0 bases from V and 4 bases from J, leaving 9 bases between. The CDR3 has 14 amino acids. The CDR3 nucleotides read TGTGCCAGCAGCCAAGAAATAACGGGAGAGACCCAGTACTTC. Amino acids: CASSQEITGETQYF.

The CDR3 protein is CASSQGQGTRGTQYF. The CDR3 DNA is TGTGCCAGCAGCCAAGGGCAGGGAACACGGGGTACGCAGTATTTT. The chain uses TRBV27 and TRBJ2-3, with D perhaps given as TRBD1 or TRBD2 (5 bases each). This CDR3 has 15 amino acids. CDR1 and CDR2 from the germline V gene are MNHEY and SMNVEV (reference sequence). V gave up 6 bases and J gave up 8 bases, with 21 bases separating them.

CDR3 region: CASSLAGQGVYEQYF. CDR3 DNA sequence: TGTGCCAGCAGTTTAGCAGGACAGGGGGTGTACGAGCAGTACTTC. This chain joins TRBV12-3 or TRBV12-4 and TRBJ2-7, with TRBD1 matching 10 bases. V was clipped by 0 bases and J by 4 bases; unmatched bases: 3. The CDR3 loop spans 15 amino acids.

The chain couples TRBV7-2 to TRBJ2-5, with D unresolved. Looked up from germline, CDR1 is SGHTA and CDR2 is FQGNSA. V lost 6 bases to trimming and J lost 2 bases, with 13 bases between them. This CDR3 is built from 14 residues. This CDR3 is CASSHVLVQETQYF. In DNA form, the CDR3 reads TGTGCCAGCAGTCACGTTCTGGTTCAAGAGACCCAGTACTTC.

V gene TRBV4-3 combines with J gene TRBJ1-2, with 9 positions matching TRBD1. Germline values: CDR1 LGHNA, CDR2 YSLEER. Germline trimming cut 4 bases from V and 0 bases from J; bases unmatched to any gene: 9. The CDR3 length is 17 residues. CDR3 nucleotides: TGCGCCAGCAGCCCTCAGGACAGGGGCCTTTCTAACTATGGCTACACCTTC. Translating gives CASSPQDRGLSNYGYTF.

The chain couples TRBV30 to TRBJ1-4, with D maybe TRBD1 (5 bases). Germline CDR1 reads GTSNPN; CDR2 reads SVGIG (reference sequence). Trimming removed 1 base from V and 5 bases from J, with 11 bases in between. There are 14 residues in the CDR3. In DNA form, the CDR3 reads TGTGCCTGGAGTGCGGGGGGAAAGAATGAAAAACTGTTTTTT. This codes for CAWSAGGKNEKLFF. Supplemented by reference TRBV30 and TRBJ1-4, the full variable domain reads SQTIHQWPATLVQPVGSPLSLECTVEGTSNPNLYWYRQAAGRGLQLLFYSVGIGQISSEVPQNLSASRPQDRQFILSSKKLLLSDSGFYLCAWSAGGKNEKLFFGSGTQLSVL.

The V gene is TRBV4-1, the J gene TRBJ1-6, with 11 bases identical to TRBD1. CDR1 is MGHRA, CDR2 YSYEKL, per germline. The CDR3 runs to 15 residues. V lost 0 bases and J lost 9; bases outside the gene matches: 1. The DNA for the CDR3 is TGCGCCAGCAGCCAAGAAGGACAGGGGGCTTCACCCCTCCACTTT. Amino acid sequence: CASSQEGQGASPLHF.

This chain connects TRBV18 to TRBJ1-2; TRBD1 agrees at 9 bases. CDR1 KGHSH and CDR2 LQKENI come from the germline V gene. V lost 3 bases and J lost 4; bases outside the gene matches: 9. This CDR3 spans 16 amino acids. The CDR3 loop is CASSPAHRGRGYGYTF. The CDR3 region has the DNA TGTGCCAGCTCACCCGCTCACAGGGGGCGCGGCTATGGCTACACCTTC.

The genes are TRBV5-6 and TRBJ2-2, with D possibly matching TRBD1 (6 bases). Germline CDR1 and CDR2: SGHDT and YYEEEE. The CDR3 spans 15 residues. V gave up 4 bases and J gave up 7 bases, with 17 bases separating them. The CDR3 nucleotides are TGTGCCAGCAGCCCACAGGGAGCGCTTGGCGGGGAGCTGTTTTTT. Translation: CASSPQGALGGELFF.

This clonotype has a single count. The gene calls are TRBV5-4 and TRBJ1-4; TRBD1 aligns across 7 bases. The V segment lost 1 base and the J segment 2 bases; nucleotides outside the gene matches: 5. Germline assignment: CDR1 SGHNT and CDR2 YYREEE (reference sequence). This CDR3 has 16 residues. CDR3 loop: CASSLTGDATNEKLFF. The CDR3 DNA reads as TGTGCCAGCAGCTTGACAGGGGATGCGACTAATGAAAAACTGTTTTTT.

V is TRBV24-1 and J is TRBJ2-1; D might be TRBD1 (5 bases). The length of the CDR3 is 16 residues. Per germline, CDR1 KGHDR and CDR2 SFDVKD. The ends were cut back, 5 bases at V and 2 bases at J, with 15 bases in the middle. The CDR3 loop reads CATSAYPTAPYNEQFF. Here the CDR3 DNA reads TGTGCCACCAGTGCCTACCCGACAGCTCCCTACAATGAGCAGTTCTTC.